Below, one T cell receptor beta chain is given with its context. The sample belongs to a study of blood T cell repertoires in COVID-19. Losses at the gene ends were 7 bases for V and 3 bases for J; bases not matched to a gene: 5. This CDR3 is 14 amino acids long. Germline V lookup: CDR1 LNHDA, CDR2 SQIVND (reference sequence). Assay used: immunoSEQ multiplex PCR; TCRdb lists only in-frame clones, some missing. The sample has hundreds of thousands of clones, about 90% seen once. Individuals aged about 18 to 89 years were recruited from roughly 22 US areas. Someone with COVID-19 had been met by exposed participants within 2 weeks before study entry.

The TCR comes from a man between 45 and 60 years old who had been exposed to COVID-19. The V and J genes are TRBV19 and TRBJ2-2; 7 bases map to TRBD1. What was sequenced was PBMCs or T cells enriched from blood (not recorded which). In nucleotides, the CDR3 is TGTGCCAGTAACCTGGGACAGTACACCGGGGAGCTGTTTTTT. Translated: CASNLGQYTGELFF.